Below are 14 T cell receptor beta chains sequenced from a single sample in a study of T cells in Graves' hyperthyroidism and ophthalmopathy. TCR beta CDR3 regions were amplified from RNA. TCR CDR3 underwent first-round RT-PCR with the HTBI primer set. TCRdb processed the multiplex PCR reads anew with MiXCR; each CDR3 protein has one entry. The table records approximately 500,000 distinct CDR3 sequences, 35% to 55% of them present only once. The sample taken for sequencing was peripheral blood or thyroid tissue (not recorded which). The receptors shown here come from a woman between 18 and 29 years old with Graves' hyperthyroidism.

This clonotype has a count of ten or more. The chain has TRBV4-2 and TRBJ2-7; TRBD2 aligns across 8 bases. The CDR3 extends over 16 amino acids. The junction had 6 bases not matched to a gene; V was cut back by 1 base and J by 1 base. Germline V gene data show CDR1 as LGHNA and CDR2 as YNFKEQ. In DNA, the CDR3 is TGTGCCAGCAGCCAAGGTTTTACTAGCGGATCCTACGAGCAGTACTTC. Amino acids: CASSQGFTSGSYEQYF.

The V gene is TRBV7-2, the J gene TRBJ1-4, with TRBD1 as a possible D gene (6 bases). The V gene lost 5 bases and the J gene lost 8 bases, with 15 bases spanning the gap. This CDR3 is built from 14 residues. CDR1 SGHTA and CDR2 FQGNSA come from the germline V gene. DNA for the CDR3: TGTGCCAGCAGCCCGGACAGCCGGAGAGAAAAACTGTTTTTT. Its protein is CASSPDSRREKLFF.

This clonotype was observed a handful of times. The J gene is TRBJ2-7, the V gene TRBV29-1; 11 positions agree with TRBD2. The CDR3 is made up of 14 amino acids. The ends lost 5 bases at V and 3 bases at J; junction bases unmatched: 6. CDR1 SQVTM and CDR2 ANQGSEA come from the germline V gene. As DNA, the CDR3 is TGCAGCGTTCACCTAGCGGGAGGTGGCTACGAGCAGTACTTC. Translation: CSVHLAGGGYEQYF.

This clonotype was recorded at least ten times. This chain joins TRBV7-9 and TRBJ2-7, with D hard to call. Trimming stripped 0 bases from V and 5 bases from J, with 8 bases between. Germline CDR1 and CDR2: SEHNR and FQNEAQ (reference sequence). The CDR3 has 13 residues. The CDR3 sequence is CASSLAPGNEQYF. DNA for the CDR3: TGTGCCAGCAGCTTAGCGCCAGGCAACGAGCAGTACTTC.

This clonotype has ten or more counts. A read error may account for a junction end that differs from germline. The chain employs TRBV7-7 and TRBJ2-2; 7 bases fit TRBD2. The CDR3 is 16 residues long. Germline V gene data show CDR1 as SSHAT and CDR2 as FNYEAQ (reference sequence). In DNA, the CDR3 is TGTGCTAGCAGCCACCCGATCGGACTAGAGACCGGGGAGCTGTTTTTT. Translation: CASSHPIGLETGELFF. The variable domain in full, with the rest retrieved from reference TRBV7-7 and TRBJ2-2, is GAGVSQSPRYKVTKRGQDVTLRCDPISSHATLYWYQQALGQGPEFLTYFNYEAQPDKSGLPSDRFSAERPEGSISTLTIQRTEQRDSAMYRCASSHPIGLETGELFFGEGSRLTVL.

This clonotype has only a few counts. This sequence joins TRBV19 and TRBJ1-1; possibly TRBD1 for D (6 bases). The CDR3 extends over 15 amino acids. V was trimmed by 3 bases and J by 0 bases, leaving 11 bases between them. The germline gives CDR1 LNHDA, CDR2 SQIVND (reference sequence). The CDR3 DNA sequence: TGTGCCAGTAGTATGGGAACAGGGATGAACACTGAAGCTTTCTTT. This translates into CASSMGTGMNTEAFF.

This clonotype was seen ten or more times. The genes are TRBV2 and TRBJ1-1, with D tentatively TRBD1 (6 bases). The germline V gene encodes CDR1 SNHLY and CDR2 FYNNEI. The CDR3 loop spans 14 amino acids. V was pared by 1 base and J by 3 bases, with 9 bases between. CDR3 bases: TGTGCCAGCAGTGAAGGGGACATCTACACTGAAGCTTTCTTT. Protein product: CASSEGDIYTEAFF.

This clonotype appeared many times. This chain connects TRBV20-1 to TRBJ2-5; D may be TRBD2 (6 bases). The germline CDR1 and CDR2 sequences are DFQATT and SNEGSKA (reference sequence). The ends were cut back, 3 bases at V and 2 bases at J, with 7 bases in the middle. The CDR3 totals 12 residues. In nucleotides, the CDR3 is TGCAGTGCTAGGGCGGGGCAAGAGACCCAGTACTTC. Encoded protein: CSARAGQETQYF.

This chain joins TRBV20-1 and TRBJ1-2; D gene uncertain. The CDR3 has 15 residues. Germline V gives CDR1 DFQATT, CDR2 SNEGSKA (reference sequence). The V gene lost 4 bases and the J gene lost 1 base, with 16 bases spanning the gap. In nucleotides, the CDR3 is TGCAGTGCTACGACCCGGGTCTATCGTAACTATGGCTACACCTTC. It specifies CSATTRVYRNYGYTF.

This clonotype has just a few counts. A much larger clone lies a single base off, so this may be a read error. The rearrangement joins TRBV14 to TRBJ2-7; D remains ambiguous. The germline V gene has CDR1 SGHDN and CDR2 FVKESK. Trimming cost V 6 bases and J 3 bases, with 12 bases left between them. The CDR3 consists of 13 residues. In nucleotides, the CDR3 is TGTGCCAGCAGACGAAGACTCGGCTACGAGCAGTACTTC. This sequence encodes CASRRRLGYEQYF.

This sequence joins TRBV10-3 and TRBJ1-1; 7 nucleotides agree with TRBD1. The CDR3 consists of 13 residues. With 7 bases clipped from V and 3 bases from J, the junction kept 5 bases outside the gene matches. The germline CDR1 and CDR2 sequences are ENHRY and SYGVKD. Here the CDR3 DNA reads TGTGCCATCACCGAAGGGACAGACACTGAAGCTTTCTTT. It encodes CAITEGTDTEAFF.

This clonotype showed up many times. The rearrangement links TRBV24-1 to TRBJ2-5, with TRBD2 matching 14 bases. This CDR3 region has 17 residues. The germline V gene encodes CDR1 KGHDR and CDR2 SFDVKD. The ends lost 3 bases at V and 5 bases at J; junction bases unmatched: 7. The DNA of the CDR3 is TGTGCCACCAGTGATCCCGGGACTAGCGGGAGTTTGGAGACCCAGTACTTC. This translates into CATSDPGTSGSLETQYF.

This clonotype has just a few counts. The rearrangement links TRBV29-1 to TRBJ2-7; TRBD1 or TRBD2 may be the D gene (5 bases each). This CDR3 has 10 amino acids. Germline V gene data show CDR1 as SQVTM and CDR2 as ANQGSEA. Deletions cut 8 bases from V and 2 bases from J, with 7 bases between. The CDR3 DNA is TGCAGCTTGGGGGCCTACGAGCAGTACTTC. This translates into CSLGAYEQYF.

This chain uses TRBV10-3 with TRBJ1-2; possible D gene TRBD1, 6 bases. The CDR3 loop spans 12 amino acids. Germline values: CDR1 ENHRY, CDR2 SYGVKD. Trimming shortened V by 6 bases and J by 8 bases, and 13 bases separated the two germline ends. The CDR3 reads CAIRHPTGGYTF. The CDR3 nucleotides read TGTGCCATCAGACACCCGACAGGAGGCTACACCTTC.